This TCR beta chain was recovered during a study of control samples from healthy donors and cancer patients. Libraries were prepared by immunoSEQ multiplex PCR; TCRdb keeps only in-frame clonotypes and omits some of them. The data hold tens of thousands of clones, with approximately 88% observed a single time. The CDR3 sequence is 14 residues long. CDR1 is SNHLY and CDR2 is FYNNEI in the germline V gene. The V gene end was trimmed by 6 bases and the J gene end by 4 bases; junction bases not matched to a gene: 7. This TCR was recovered from a woman in her fifties or sixties with colorectal cancer. The V gene is TRBV2, the J gene TRBJ1-1; 8 bases are a match to TRBD1. The sequenced material came from PBMCs. The CDR3 spells CASRETGVPTEAFF. CDR3 DNA sequence: TGTGCCAGCAGGGAGACAGGGGTGCCCACTGAAGCTTTCTTT.